The 4 T cell receptor beta chains below all came from one sample that was sequenced in a study of PD-1 blockade in classical Hodgkin lymphoma (dated by TCRdb to the early 2020s). To prepare the library, the immunoSEQ multiplex PCR assay was applied. The table was pulled from immuneACCESS by TCRdb, which kept in-frame rearrangements only. Such tables lose some clones; where checked, under half of the loss comes from unresolved V genes, and the rest has no known cause. Within this sample are about 15,000 clones, with about 91% of them counted one time only. The ten largest clones represent around 6.2% of the sample. The sample's time point label is to be understood as: newly diagnosed, previously untreated cHL patient sample. Using a Miltenyi CD8+ T cell isolation kit, CD8+ T cells were purified from thawed PBMCs through magnetic negative selection. The sample comprised CD8+ T cells from blood. The source of these receptors is a human donor with classical Hodgkin lymphoma.

The rearrangement links TRBV2 to TRBJ1-3, with D perhaps TRBD1 (5 bases). The CDR3 consists of 17 residues. Germline V gives CDR1 SNHLY, CDR2 FYNNEI. V dropped 6 bases and J dropped 2 bases, with 20 bases sitting between them. CDR3 protein: CASSQIVEGRAGNTIYF. The DNA of the CDR3 is TGTGCCAGCAGCCAGATAGTTGAGGGGAGGGCTGGAAACACCATATATTTT.

This sequence joins TRBV5-4 and TRBJ2-3, with 8 bases that match TRBD2. CDR3 length equals 15 residues. Per germline, CDR1 SGHNT and CDR2 YYREEE (reference sequence). J gave up 4 bases and V 2 bases, and 6 bases lay outside the gene matches. The CDR3 bases are TGTGCCAGCAGCTTCCCGGGGGGGGGTGCAGATACGCAGTATTTT. This codes for CASSFPGGGADTQYF.

This chain uses TRBV29-1 with TRBJ2-2; no reliable D call. V lost 0 bases to trimming and J lost 5 bases, with 7 bases between them. The CDR3 consists of 13 residues. CDR1 SQVTM and CDR2 ANQGSEA come from the germline V gene. The CDR3 DNA follows: TGCAGCGTTGAAGAGGGGAAGACCGGGGAGCTGTTTTTT. Protein product: CSVEEGKTGELFF.

J is TRBJ1-1 and V is TRBV5-5; possible D gene TRBD1, 5 bases. Germline-derived CDR1 and CDR2 are SGHKS and YYEKEE (reference sequence). V gave up 0 bases and J gave up 10 bases, with 13 bases separating them. The CDR3 extends over 13 amino acids. The chain's CDR3 is CASSLGYRRGAFF. DNA of the CDR3: TGTGCCAGCAGCTTGGGGTACAGGCGGGGAGCTTTCTTT.